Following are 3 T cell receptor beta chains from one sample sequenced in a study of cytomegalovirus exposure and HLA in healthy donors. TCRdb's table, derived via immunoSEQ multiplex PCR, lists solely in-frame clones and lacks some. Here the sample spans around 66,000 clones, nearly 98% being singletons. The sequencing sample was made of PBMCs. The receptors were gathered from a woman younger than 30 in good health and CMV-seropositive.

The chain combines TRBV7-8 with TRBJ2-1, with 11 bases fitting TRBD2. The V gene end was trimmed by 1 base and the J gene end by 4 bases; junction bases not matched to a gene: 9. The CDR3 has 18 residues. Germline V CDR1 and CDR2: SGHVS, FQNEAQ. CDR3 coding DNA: TGTGCCAGCAGCTTAGTAGTAGCGGGAGGGCTTAGTTACAATGAGCAGTTCTTC. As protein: CASSLVVAGGLSYNEQFF.

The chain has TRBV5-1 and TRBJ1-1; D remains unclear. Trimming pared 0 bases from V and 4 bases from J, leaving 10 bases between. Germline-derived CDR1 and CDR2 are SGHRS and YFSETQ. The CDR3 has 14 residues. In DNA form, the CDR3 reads TGCGCCAGCAGCTTGGGTTCCGGGTTCACTGAAGCTTTCTTT. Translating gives CASSLGSGFTEAFF.

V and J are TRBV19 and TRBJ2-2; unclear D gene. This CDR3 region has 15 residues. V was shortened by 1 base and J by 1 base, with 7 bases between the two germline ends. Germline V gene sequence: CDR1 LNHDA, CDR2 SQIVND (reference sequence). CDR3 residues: CASSIVRLNTGELFF. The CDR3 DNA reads TGTGCCAGTAGTATAGTCCGGTTGAACACCGGGGAGCTGTTTTTT.